This record looks at one T cell receptor beta chain sequence and its context. This record belongs to a study of blood T cell repertoires in COVID-19. Study-level information: Donors in the United States, Italy and Spain gave samples during acute or convalescent COVID-19.

Sequenced by immunoSEQ multiplex PCR; TCRdb stores in-frame clones only, minus some. This table holds a few hundred thousand clones, around 91% found once. Participants, about 18 to 100 years old, spanned about 26 US areas. V dropped 4 bases and J dropped 5; count of bases not matched to a gene: 12. Germline V gene data show CDR1 as SGHKS and CDR2 as YYEKEE (reference sequence). The CDR3 is made up of 15 amino acids. The genes are TRBV5-5 and TRBJ2-7; TRBD1 agrees at 7 bases. Sequencing input: PBMCs or T cells enriched from blood (not recorded which). The clonotype was recovered from a young woman with acute COVID-19. In nucleotides, the CDR3 is TGTGCCAGCAGCCTCCTAAGACAGGGCGTCGACGAGCAGTACTTC. It encodes CASSLLRQGVDEQYF.